This is a list of T cell receptor beta chains from one sample in a study of human T cells and chemical hapten exposure. TCRdb ran MiXCR on the RACE reads and lists one entry per CDR3 protein. The sample lists 150,000 to 200,000 distinct CDR3 sequences; about 14% were seen once. The specimen was whole blood, collected in connection with sensitization to the hapten diphenylcyclopropenone (DPC). Receptor source: a woman aged 30 to 39 with alopecia areata. Some clones in this sample may be carry-over from other donors' samples. Each CDR3 is given with its conserved first and last residue. Each record gives: CDR3 protein, CDR3 DNA, D gene, J gene, V gene, clone size. A D gene is named only where the DNA matches it firmly. Only part of the rows carry a size: once, few, many, or a class if the clone is expanded.

CDR3: CASSPGTGNYEQYF
DNA: TGTGCCAGCAGCCCCGGGACGGGGAACTACGAGCAGTACTTC
D: .
J: TRBJ2-7
V: TRBV9
size: .

CDR3: CSVAKGGAGQPQHF
DNA: TGCAGTGTCGCAAAGGGGGGAGCAGGTCAGCCCCAGCATTTT
D: .
J: TRBJ1-5
V: TRBV20-1
size: few

CDR3: CASSLRGLAGGLGSYNEQFF
DNA: TGTGCCAGCAGCCTCCGGGGACTAGCGGGGGGTCTAGGCTCCTACAATGAGCAGTTCTTC
D: TRBD2
J: TRBJ2-1
V: TRBV7-9
size: few

CDR3: CSAETGQGTGELFF
DNA: TGCAGCGCCGAGACAGGACAGGGGACCGGGGAGCTGTTTTTT
D: TRBD1
J: TRBJ2-2
V: TRBV29-1
size: .

CDR3: CASSPLEGTDTQYF
DNA: TGCGCCAGCAGCCCTTTGGAGGGCACAGATACGCAGTATTTT
D: .
J: TRBJ2-3
V: TRBV4-3
size: .

CDR3: CAISEGGRSDTQYF
DNA: TGTGCCATCAGTGAAGGCGGGAGGTCGGATACGCAGTATTTT
D: TRBD2
J: TRBJ2-3
V: TRBV10-3
size: few

CDR3: CASSVGLAGPTSETQYF
DNA: TGTGCCAGCAGCGTTGGACTAGCGGGGCCCACCTCAGAGACCCAGTACTTC
D: TRBD2
J: TRBJ2-5
V: TRBV11-1
size: few

CDR3: CASSKPIRESNYGYTF
DNA: TGTGCCAGCAGTAAACCAATCCGGGAGAGTAACTATGGCTACACCTTC
D: .
J: TRBJ1-2
V: TRBV6-6
size: many

CDR3: CASSNGDGNTIYF
DNA: TGTGCCAGCAGCAACGGGGATGGAAACACCATATATTTT
D: .
J: TRBJ1-3
V: TRBV6-5
size: .

CDR3: CASSLRTSIDTQYF
DNA: TGTGCCAGCAGCTTACGGACTAGCATAGATACGCAGTATTTT
D: TRBD2
J: TRBJ2-3
V: TRBV3-1
size: .

CDR3: CASNTGTPNSPLHF
DNA: TGTGCCAGCAACACCGGGACACCAAATTCACCCCTCCACTTT
D: .
J: TRBJ1-6
V: TRBV12-3/TRBV12-4
size: few

CDR3: CASSRALAETQYF
DNA: TGCGCCAGCAGCCGTGCCCTGGCAGAGACCCAGTACTTC
D: .
J: TRBJ2-5
V: TRBV4-1
size: .

CDR3: CASSPQGRETQYF
DNA: TGTGCCAGCAGCCCCCAGGGTAGAGAGACCCAGTACTTC
D: .
J: TRBJ2-5
V: TRBV7-2
size: few

CDR3: CASSQQITGAKNIQYF
DNA: TGCGCCAGCAGCCAACAGATTACGGGAGCCAAAAACATTCAGTACTTC
D: .
J: TRBJ2-4
V: TRBV4-1
size: .

CDR3: CASSASGNTIYF
DNA: TGTGCCAGCTCGGCCTCTGGAAACACCATATATTTT
D: .
J: TRBJ1-3
V: TRBV12-3/TRBV12-4
size: many

CDR3: CASSSDPMGAYEQYF
DNA: TGTGCCAGCAGTTCGGACCCCATGGGGGCCTACGAGCAGTACTTC
D: .
J: TRBJ2-7
V: TRBV12-3/TRBV12-4
size: .

CDR3: CAISDPQTKATEAFF
DNA: TGTGCCATCAGTGACCCCCAAACAAAGGCCACTGAAGCTTTCTTT
D: .
J: TRBJ1-1
V: TRBV10-3
size: .

CDR3: CASTNLGQRGEAQYF
DNA: TGTGCCAGCACCAATCTCGGCCAGCGGGGAGAGGCCCAGTACTTC
D: TRBD2
J: TRBJ2-5
V: TRBV12-3/TRBV12-4
size: few

CDR3: CSASRGNSNQPQHF
DNA: TGCAGTGCTAGCAGGGGAAATAGCAATCAGCCCCAGCATTTT
D: .
J: TRBJ1-5
V: TRBV20-1
size: .

CDR3: CASSLAGTPNYGYTF
DNA: TGTGCCAGCAGTTTAGCCGGGACACCCAACTATGGCTACACCTTC
D: .
J: TRBJ1-2
V: TRBV12-3/TRBV12-4
size: few

CDR3: CASRVAGADRGTEAFF
DNA: TGTGCCAGCAGAGTGGCAGGGGCCGATCGGGGAACTGAAGCTTTCTTT
D: .
J: TRBJ1-1
V: TRBV6-2/TRBV6-3
size: .

CDR3: CSAREPGRTINEQFF
DNA: TGCAGTGCTAGAGAACCGGGACGGACTATCAATGAGCAGTTCTTC
D: .
J: TRBJ2-1
V: TRBV20-1
size: many

CDR3: CASSRDRSRTDTQYF
DNA: TGTGCCAGCAGCCGGGACAGGTCGCGCACAGATACGCAGTATTTT
D: TRBD1
J: TRBJ2-3
V: TRBV7-2
size: few

CDR3: CASSRQKETQYF
DNA: TGTGCCAGCTCACGACAGAAAGAGACCCAGTACTTC
D: .
J: TRBJ2-5
V: TRBV18
size: .

CDR3: CASSLIQGNTEAFF
DNA: TGTGCCAGCAGCTTAATACAGGGGAACACTGAAGCTTTCTTT
D: .
J: TRBJ1-1
V: TRBV7-8
size: few

CDR3: CASSYSQADQETQYF
DNA: TGTGCCAGCAGTTACTCTCAGGCCGATCAAGAGACCCAGTACTTC
D: .
J: TRBJ2-5
V: TRBV6-2/TRBV6-3
size: few

CDR3: CASRAAEGGEKLFF
DNA: TGTGCCAGCAGAGCCGCGGAGGGTGGAGAAAAACTGTTTTTT
D: .
J: TRBJ1-4
V: TRBV6-5
size: .

CDR3: CASSQGLWNEQFF
DNA: TGCGCCAGCAGCCAAGGACTTTGGAATGAGCAGTTCTTC
D: .
J: TRBJ2-1
V: TRBV4-1
size: many

CDR3: CSAEGQGGAEAFF
DNA: TGCAGTGCCGAGGGACAGGGGGGAGCTGAAGCTTTCTTT
D: TRBD1
J: TRBJ1-1
V: TRBV20-1
size: few

CDR3: CASSLTGGTSSYNSPLHF
DNA: TGTGCCAGCAGTCTGACAGGGGGTACAAGCTCCTATAATTCACCCCTCCACTTT
D: TRBD1
J: TRBJ1-6
V: TRBV6-5
size: many

CDR3: CASSLGRTMNTEAFF
DNA: TGTGCCAGCAGCTTAGGTAGGACCATGAACACTGAAGCTTTCTTT
D: .
J: TRBJ1-1
V: TRBV7-2
size: few

CDR3: CASRGQGNNSPLHF
DNA: TGTGCCAGTCGAGGGCAGGGCAATAATTCACCCCTCCACTTT
D: .
J: TRBJ1-6
V: TRBV19
size: .

CDR3: CASSRTSGLYNEQFF
DNA: TGTGCCAGCAGTCGGACTAGCGGGTTATACAATGAGCAGTTCTTC
D: TRBD2
J: TRBJ2-1
V: TRBV3-1
size: .

CDR3: CSARDFGPSTDTQYF
DNA: TGCAGTGCTAGAGATTTTGGCCCTAGCACAGATACGCAGTATTTT
D: .
J: TRBJ2-3
V: TRBV20-1
size: .

CDR3: CSAGTSSYEQYF
DNA: TGCAGCGCTGGGACTAGCAGCTACGAGCAGTACTTC
D: TRBD2
J: TRBJ2-7
V: TRBV29-1
size: .

CDR3: CSALSVLEQYF
DNA: TGCAGTGCCCTTAGCGTACTCGAGCAGTACTTC
D: .
J: TRBJ2-7
V: TRBV20-1
size: few

CDR3: CASSLRANEQFF
DNA: TGCGCCAGCAGCTTGCGAGCCAATGAGCAGTTCTTC
D: .
J: TRBJ2-1
V: TRBV5-1
size: many

CDR3: CASSQDLVGGGTYEQYF
DNA: TGCGCCAGCAGCCAAGATCTTGTTGGCGGGGGTACCTACGAGCAGTACTTC
D: TRBD2
J: TRBJ2-7
V: TRBV4-3
size: .

CDR3: CASSPLPSIPHEQFF
DNA: TGTGCCAGCAGTCCCCTCCCGTCTATCCCCCATGAGCAGTTCTTC
D: .
J: TRBJ2-1
V: TRBV27
size: .

CDR3: CASTRGDEQYF
DNA: TGTGCCAGCACCCGGGGGGACGAGCAGTACTTC
D: TRBD2
J: TRBJ2-7
V: TRBV28
size: .

CDR3: CASSQLTSGYNEQFF
DNA: TGCGCCAGCAGCCAATTGACTAGCGGATACAATGAGCAGTTCTTC
D: TRBD2
J: TRBJ2-1
V: TRBV4-1
size: once

CDR3: CASSYQGEVTEAFF
DNA: TGTGCCAGCTCGTACCAGGGCGAGGTCACTGAAGCTTTCTTT
D: .
J: TRBJ1-1
V: TRBV18
size: few

CDR3: CASRRLESITDTQYF
DNA: TGTGCCAGCCGCCGACTAGAGAGCATCACAGATACGCAGTATTTT
D: .
J: TRBJ2-3
V: TRBV6-1
size: .

CDR3: CASSQTGGTQYF
DNA: TGCGCCAGCAGCCAGACAGGGGGGACCCAGTACTTC
D: TRBD1
J: TRBJ2-5
V: TRBV4-1
size: .

CDR3: CASSGTGGDTQYF
DNA: TGCGCCAGCAGCGGGACAGGAGGTGATACGCAGTATTTT
D: TRBD1
J: TRBJ2-3
V: TRBV5-1
size: .

CDR3: CASSVDWGDTDTQYF
DNA: TGTGCCAGCAGCGTAGATTGGGGGGACACAGATACGCAGTATTTT
D: .
J: TRBJ2-3
V: TRBV9
size: few